This is a list of T cell receptor beta chains from one sample in a study of shared clonotypes between healthy human individuals. Libraries were prepared by immunoSEQ multiplex PCR; TCRdb keeps only in-frame clonotypes and omits some of them. The sample yields some 2.1 million clones, about 95% seen once. Sequenced: naive CD8+ T cells sorted from blood. The receptors here all came from a man aged 18 to 35 in good health. The CDR3 runs from the conserved cysteine through the conserved F or W. The order of the fields is clone size, D gene, V gene, J gene, CDR3 DNA, CDR3 protein. The D gene is left open where the match is weak. A row's size may be missing; if present it is once, few, many or a size class.

-	TRBD1	TRBV27	TRBJ1-5	TGTGCCAGCAGTTTATTAGGGACAGGGGGAAACAATCAGCCCCAGCATTTT	CASSLLGTGGNNQPQHF
once	-	TRBV13	TRBJ2-3	TGTGCCAGCAGCTTAGCGGCTCTTGGCACAGATACGCAGTATTTT	CASSLAALGTDTQYF
-	-	TRBV7-9	TRBJ2-5	TGTGCCAGCAGCCAGGGGATATTGTCTAACCGGGAGACCCAGTACTTC	CASSQGILSNRETQYF
-	TRBD2	TRBV27	TRBJ2-1	TGTGCCAGCAGTCCGTTGACTAGCGGGAGGGCAGGGACCAATGAGCAGTTCTTC	CASSPLTSGRAGTNEQFF
-	-	TRBV6-5	TRBJ2-3	TGTGCCAGCAGTTACTCAGGACGCCTCGATACGCAGTATTTT	CASSYSGRLDTQYF
-	TRBD1	TRBV29-1	TRBJ2-7	TGCAGCGTTCTGACAGGGGGCTCCTACGAGCAGTACTTC	CSVLTGGSYEQYF
-	-	TRBV4-1	TRBJ2-7	TGCGCCAGCAGCCAAGCCGGGGCCGCGGGCGAGCAGTACTTC	CASSQAGAAGEQYF
-	-	TRBV5-4	TRBJ1-3	TGTGCCAGCAGCTTAGGGGGAAACACCATATATTTT	CASSLGGNTIYF
-	-	TRBV7-9	TRBJ2-4	TGTGCCAGCAGTCGTCCGGGGGACATTCAGTACTTC	CASSRPGDIQYF
-	-	TRBV5-4	TRBJ2-7	TGTGCCAGCAGTGGAAACTCCTACGAGCAGTACTTC	CASSGNSYEQYF
many	TRBD2	TRBV7-6	TRBJ2-1	TGTGCCAGCAGCTTAAGCGGGAGGTACAATGAGCAGTTCTTC	CASSLSGRYNEQFF
-	-	TRBV18	TRBJ2-2	TGTGCCAGCTCGTCCGGGCCGAACACCGGGGAGCTGTTTTTT	CASSSGPNTGELFF
-	TRBD1	TRBV11-2	TRBJ2-2	TGTGCCAGCAGCTTAGAGGTATTTGGGACAGTTAACACCGGGGAGCTGTTTTTT	CASSLEVFGTVNTGELFF
-	-	TRBV4-1	TRBJ2-3	TGCGCCAGCGGACCCGAAGGGGATACGCAGTATTTT	CASGPEGDTQYF
-	-	TRBV5-4	TRBJ2-5	TGTGCCAGCAGCTTGGGTCTTGGGTTTAGCCAAGAGACCCAGTACTTC	CASSLGLGFSQETQYF
-	TRBD1	TRBV27	TRBJ2-7	TGTGCCAGCAGTTGGCAGGGGGCCTCCTACGAGCAGTACTTC	CASSWQGASYEQYF
-	-	TRBV7-9	TRBJ2-1	TGTGCCAGCAGCTCTGGGGATAGGCCTTACAATGAGCAGTTCTTC	CASSSGDRPYNEQFF
-	TRBD2	TRBV11-2	TRBJ2-7	TGTGCCAGCAGCTTAGGGCTAGCGGGAGTAAGAGAGCAGTACTTC	CASSLGLAGVREQYF
-	-	TRBV7-9	TRBJ1-1	TGTGCCAGCAGACCTGGGATGAACACTGAAGCTTTCTTT	CASRPGMNTEAFF
-	-	TRBV12-1	TRBJ2-3	TGTGCCAGCAGCCTCGGGACTAGCGGGAGTTGCGGCACAGATACGCAGTATTTT	CASSLGTSGSCGTDTQYF
-	TRBD2	TRBV27	TRBJ2-1	TGTGCCAGCAGTTTTCTAGCGGGGGGAAATGAGCAGTTCTTC	CASSFLAGGNEQFF
once	TRBD1	TRBV6-5	TRBJ2-7	TGTGCCAGCACGGGACAGGTTGGCGCCGAGCAGTACTTC	CASTGQVGAEQYF
-	TRBD1	TRBV28	TRBJ2-7	TGTGCCAGCAGTTTATCCTCAGTCCGGGACAGGACTTTCTACGAGCAGTACTTC	CASSLSSVRDRTFYEQYF
once	TRBD1	TRBV29-1	TRBJ2-7	TGCAGCGTGACGGGACAGGGCGTCGCCGAGCAGTACTTC	CSVTGQGVAEQYF
once	TRBD1	TRBV5-4	TRBJ2-7	TGTGCCAGCAGCTTGGGACAGGGGACGACCTACGAGCAGTACTTC	CASSLGQGTTYEQYF
-	TRBD2	TRBV7-9	TRBJ2-7	TGTGCCAGCAGCGAACTAGCGGGAGACGCATTCCACGAGCAGTACTTC	CASSELAGDAFHEQYF
-	TRBD2	TRBV9	TRBJ2-1	TGTGCCAGCAGCGTTGGACTAGCGATGGGTGAGCAGTTCTTC	CASSVGLAMGEQFF
-	-	TRBV5-4	TRBJ1-5	TGTGCCAGCAGCTTGACCCCTAATCAGCCCCAGCATTTT	CASSLTPNQPQHF
-	-	TRBV11-2	TRBJ1-5	TGTGCCAGCAGCTTAGATCCCGGGGGTTACCAGCCCCAGCATTTT	CASSLDPGGYQPQHF
-	-	TRBV5-6	TRBJ2-1	TGTGCCAGCAGCTTGAGGTTCGACTCCTACAATGAGCAGTTCTTC	CASSLRFDSYNEQFF
-	TRBD1	TRBV29-1	TRBJ2-7	TGCAGCGTCCAGCAGGGGGCCTACGAGCAGTACTTC	CSVQQGAYEQYF
-	-	TRBV21-1	TRBJ2-1	TGTGCCAGCAGCAAGGGGCTAGCCGTCGATGAGCAGTTCTTC	CASSKGLAVDEQFF
-	-	TRBV7-6	TRBJ2-5	TGTGCCAGCAGCGCGGGACATACGTACCAAGAGACCCAGTACTTC	CASSAGHTYQETQYF
-	-	TRBV27	TRBJ2-3	TGTGCCAGCAGTTTTGGGGACGGCACAGATACGCAGTATTTT	CASSFGDGTDTQYF
-	-	TRBV4-1	TRBJ1-1	TGCGCCAGCAGCCAAGCCAGGGGAGAGTGGACTGAAGCTTTCTTT	CASSQARGEWTEAFF
-	-	TRBV27	TRBJ2-5	TGTGCCAGCAGTTTAACCCCCTCGCTAGAGACCCAGTACTTC	CASSLTPSLETQYF
-	-	TRBV28	TRBJ1-1	TGTGCCAGCAGTTTACAGTCGTACACTGAAGCTTTCTTT	CASSLQSYTEAFF
-	-	TRBV5-6	TRBJ1-1	TGTGCCAGCAGCTTGGCCTGGGGAGCCCAGGCCTACGAAGCTTTCTTT	CASSLAWGAQAYEAFF
-	-	TRBV2	TRBJ2-5	TGTGCCAGCAGTGACCCGAGGGAGACCCAGTACTTC	CASSDPRETQYF
few	TRBD1	TRBV30	TRBJ1-3	TGTGCTTCCCGACAGGGCTCTGGAAACACCATATATTTT	CASRQGSGNTIYF
-	TRBD2	TRBV2	TRBJ2-4	TGTGCCAGCAGTGGTCTAGCGGGAGCGGGGAACATTCAGTACTTC	CASSGLAGAGNIQYF
-	-	TRBV19	TRBJ2-2	TGTGCCAGTATTGAACAGGGACAGCTGTTTTTT	CASIEQGQLFF
few	-	TRBV30	TRBJ1-5	TGTGCCTGGTCCGAAGGGACGGCAAGCAATCAGCCCCAGCATTTT	CAWSEGTASNQPQHF
-	-	TRBV9	TRBJ1-2	TGTGCCAGCAGCGCGGCGATACCGGGCTACACCTTC	CASSAAIPGYTF
-	-	TRBV6-1	TRBJ2-2	TGTGCCAGCAGTGAATACGGGACACAGAACACCGGGGAGCTGTTTTTT	CASSEYGTQNTGELFF
-	-	TRBV6-5	TRBJ2-2	TGTGCCAGCAGTTCCGACGACGGCTCCGGGGAGCTGTTTTTT	CASSSDDGSGELFF
-	-	TRBV7-6	TRBJ2-3	TGTGCCACAACCCGCGGGCTGGGAGGCACAGATACGCAGTATTTT	CATTRGLGGTDTQYF
-	TRBD1	TRBV27	TRBJ2-7	TGTGCCAGCAGTTGGACAGGTCCCTACGAGCAGTACTTC	CASSWTGPYEQYF
-	TRBD1	TRBV7-9	TRBJ2-1	TGTGCCAGCAGCGGGGCCGGGACAGGGTTCTACAATGAGCAGTTCTTC	CASSGAGTGFYNEQFF
-	-	TRBV11-2	TRBJ2-1	TGTGCCAGCAGCCAGGGGACCACGTCCTACAATGAGCAGTTCTTC	CASSQGTTSYNEQFF
-	TRBD2	TRBV6-5	TRBJ2-5	TGTGCCATCGGGGGGGCCGGGGAGACCCAGTACTTC	CAIGGAGETQYF
-	-	TRBV10-1	TRBJ2-5	TGCGCCAGCAGTGAGTCCCGACTGGACCAAGAGACCCAGTACTTC	CASSESRLDQETQYF
-	-	TRBV6-1	TRBJ1-1	TGTGCCAGCAGCAGGACGAGGAGCACTGAAGCTTTCTTT	CASSRTRSTEAFF
few	-	TRBV7-9	TRBJ1-1	TGTGCCAGCAGCACCCCGCTCGACGACACTGAAGCTTTCTTT	CASSTPLDDTEAFF